The 21 T cell receptor beta chains reported below all come from one sample, sequenced in a study of T-cell reconstitution after alpha-beta-depleted transplantation in children. It was with unique molecular identifiers that the TCRbeta library was prepared. One entry per CDR3 protein, called by TCRdb with MiXCR from the PCR reads. This table has hundreds of thousands of distinct CDR3 sequences, about an eighth appearing once. The sample in question was PBMCs, obtained before TCRalphabeta/CD19-depleted stem cell transplant. The receptors shown here come from a girl aged 2 to 9 with congenital amegakaryocytic thrombocytopenia, due to receive a stem cell transplant.

This clonotype was found a few times. J is TRBJ2-3 and V is TRBV20-1; 7 bases agree with TRBD2. The CDR3 sequence is 13 residues long. The V and J ends lost 5 bases and 6 bases, in that order; junction bases with no gene match: 8. CDR1 and CDR2 (germline): DFQATT, SNEGSKA (reference sequence). This chain's CDR3 is CSAPSRGYDTQYF. CDR3 coding DNA: TGCAGTGCTCCCTCGCGGGGGTACGATACGCAGTATTTT.

This clonotype was seen at least ten times. This rearrangement joins TRBV7-6 to TRBJ1-2; D is perhaps TRBD1 (6 bases). The CDR3 length is 13 residues. Germline values: CDR1 SGHVS, CDR2 FNYEAQ. Trimming stripped 2 bases from V and 3 bases from J, with 7 bases between. The CDR3 DNA reads TGTGCCAGCAGCTTACAGGGGTACTATGGCTACACCTTC. Translating it yields CASSLQGYYGYTF.

The V and J genes are TRBV27 and TRBJ2-7; D gene unclear. The CDR3 contains 11 residues. V lost 7 bases and J lost 6, with 10 bases in between. Germline CDR1 and CDR2: MNHEY and SMNVEV (reference sequence). Here the CDR3 DNA reads TGTGCCAGCATGTATGGTCGCGAGCAGTACTTC. As protein: CASMYGREQYF.

The genes are TRBV27 and TRBJ1-4; 9 bases agree with TRBD1. Losses at the gene ends were 6 bases for V and 7 bases for J; bases not matched to a gene: 12. CDR1 is MNHEY, CDR2 SMNVEV, per germline (reference sequence). The CDR3 runs to 16 residues. The CDR3 protein is CASSDRYRGLGEKLFF. DNA for the CDR3: TGTGCCAGCAGCGATCGTTACAGGGGGCTAGGTGAAAAACTGTTTTTT.

The table lists this clonotype with many counts. This chain links TRBV4-1 with TRBJ2-3, with a tentative D call TRBD2 (5 bases). This CDR3 comprises 16 residues. Germline loops: CDR1 MGHRA, CDR2 YSYEKL. V was shortened by 2 bases and J by 3 bases, with 15 bases between the two germline ends. The DNA for the CDR3 is TGCGCCAGCAGCCAATCTTTCACGACTACGACAGATACGCAGTATTTT. Protein: CASSQSFTTTTDTQYF.

Many counts were recorded for this clonotype. The chain joins TRBV7-9 to TRBJ2-3; no reliable D call. The CDR3 sequence is 15 residues long. The V and J ends lost 5 bases and 1 base respectively, with 13 bases between them. The germline gives CDR1 SEHNR, CDR2 FQNEAQ (reference sequence). In DNA, the CDR3 is TGTGCCAGCAGCAAACCCCAGGCGGGCACAGATACGCAGTATTTT. It encodes CASSKPQAGTDTQYF.

The sample holds many counts of this clonotype. The chain couples TRBV4-1 to TRBJ1-1, with TRBD1 identical over 8 bases. Germline CDR1 is MGHRA and CDR2 is YSYEKL. The CDR3 has 15 amino acids. Trimming removed 0 bases from V and 5 bases from J; junction bases left unmatched: 5. This CDR3 reads CASSQEGQGGTEAFF. For the CDR3, the DNA is TGCGCCAGCAGCCAAGAAGGACAGGGAGGTACTGAAGCTTTCTTT.

There are many counts of this clonotype. The gene calls are TRBV6-5 and TRBJ2-7, with a weak D call TRBD2 (6 bases). The V and J ends lost 0 bases and 0 bases respectively, with 9 bases between them. CDR1 and CDR2 (germline): MNHEY, SVGAGI. The CDR3 has 15 residues. CDR3 coding DNA: TGTGCCAGCAGTTACTCACTGGGACTCTCCTACGAGCAGTACTTC. Residues: CASSYSLGLSYEQYF.

This clonotype was detected a few times. J is TRBJ2-5 and V is TRBV4-1; no firm D call. The germline gives CDR1 MGHRA, CDR2 YSYEKL. The CDR3 has 13 amino acids. Trimming pared 2 bases from V and 7 bases from J, leaving 11 bases between. The CDR3 bases are TGCGCCAGCAGCCAATACTCCTCCGGGACCCAGTACTTC. Protein sequence: CASSQYSSGTQYF.

This clonotype appeared a few times. The CDR3 nucleotides read TGTGCCAGCAGCCCCAACCATGAAAAACTGTTTTTT. Protein: CASSPNHEKLFF. V is TRBV3-1 and J is TRBJ1-4; D is uncertain. Germline-derived CDR1 and CDR2 are LGHDT and YNNKEL (reference sequence). The V end was cut by 4 bases, the J end by 6 bases, with 6 bases between. The CDR3 contains 12 residues.

In its sample, this clonotype was seen a few times. DNA of the CDR3: TGTGCCAGCAGCCCCCTGGCTGCTCAGCCCCAGCATTTT. Its protein is CASSPLAAQPQHF. The chain has TRBV6-1 and TRBJ1-5; D remains unclear. The V and J ends lost 6 bases and 6 bases respectively, with 12 bases between them. Germline loops: CDR1 MNHNS, CDR2 SASEGT. The CDR3 runs to 13 residues.

This clonotype showed up just a few times. J is TRBJ2-1 and V is TRBV7-8; D remains unclear. The length of the CDR3 is 17 residues. From germline, CDR1 is SGHVS and CDR2 FQNEAQ. Trimming took 0 bases from V and 0 from J, leaving 12 bases between them. CDR3 amino acids: CASSLAFRTPSYNEQFF. CDR3 in DNA: TGTGCCAGCAGCTTAGCGTTTCGCACCCCCTCCTACAATGAGCAGTTCTTC.

This clonotype has more than one count but fewer than ten. The V call is TRBV14, the J call TRBJ2-4, with unresolved D. The germline V and J ends were trimmed by 2 bases and 8 bases, with 13 bases remaining between them. The CDR3 spans 14 residues. Germline lookup yields CDR1 SGHDN and CDR2 FVKESK. As DNA, the CDR3 is TGTGCCAGCAGCCAACTAGTTGGGCCACACATTCAGTACTTC. It specifies CASSQLVGPHIQYF.

Worth noting for this clonotype: With a much larger clone just one base away, this may be a read error. Written as DNA, the CDR3 is TGCGCCAGCAGCCGGGACTCCCTCTCCTACGTGCAGTACTTC. Encoded protein: CASSRDSLSYVQYF. The rearrangement links TRBV5-1 to TRBJ2-7, with a weak D call TRBD2 (6 bases). CDR3 length: 14 amino acids. CDR1 SGHRS and CDR2 YFSETQ come from the germline V gene.

This clonotype was seen ten or more times. This rearrangement joins TRBV4-2 to TRBJ2-7; D unresolved. V was trimmed by 0 bases and J by 3 bases, leaving 6 bases between them. The CDR3 is 13 residues long. CDR1 and CDR2 from the germline V gene are LGHNA and YNFKEQ. CDR3 in DNA: TGTGCCAGCAGCCAAGATCTTAGCTACGAGCAGTACTTC. Amino acid sequence: CASSQDLSYEQYF.

This clonotype has more than one count but fewer than ten. The chain uses TRBV20-1 and TRBJ2-7; 8 bases are a match to TRBD2. The CDR3 loop spans 14 amino acids. The germline V gene has CDR1 DFQATT and CDR2 SNEGSKA (reference sequence). V shed 3 bases, J shed 5 bases, and the junction held 9 bases outside the gene matches. CDR3 sequence: CSARRTAGGHEQYF. DNA for the CDR3: TGCAGTGCTAGGAGGACGGCGGGAGGCCACGAGCAGTACTTC.

This clonotype was recorded a few times. The rearrangement links TRBV5-1 to TRBJ2-3; 11 nucleotides agree with TRBD2. The V and J ends lost 0 bases and 7 bases, in that order; junction bases with no gene match: 7. Germline V lookup: CDR1 SGHRS, CDR2 YFSETQ. This CDR3 contains 16 residues. The CDR3 region is CASSLEFTSGSYTQYF. The CDR3 coding sequence is TGCGCCAGCAGCTTGGAGTTCACTAGCGGGAGCTATACGCAGTATTTT.

J is TRBJ2-1 and V is TRBV12-5, with 10 bases that match TRBD2. The CDR3 is 16 residues long. Germline V gene data show CDR1 as LGHNT and CDR2 as FRNRAP. V gave up 5 bases and J gave up 4 bases; unmatched junction bases: 8. The CDR3 sequence: CASGVESTSGYNEQFF. The CDR3 DNA reads as TGTGCTAGTGGTGTGGAGTCGACTAGCGGGTACAATGAGCAGTTCTTC.

This clonotype occurred many times. V usage is TRBV7-9 and J usage is TRBJ2-5; 8 positions match TRBD1. Germline loops: CDR1 SEHNR, CDR2 FQNEAQ (reference sequence). The length of the CDR3 is 17 residues. J lost 3 bases, V lost 2 bases, and 11 bases had no gene match. DNA for the CDR3: TGTGCCAGCAGCTTATGGCAGGGGGCCTATAGGAAAGAGACCCAGTACTTC. Amino acids: CASSLWQGAYRKETQYF.

This clonotype has ten or more counts. The rearrangement joins TRBV20-1 to TRBJ2-1; 8 positions match TRBD2. Germline trimming cut 5 bases from V and 4 bases from J; bases unmatched to any gene: 4. Germline CDR1 reads DFQATT; CDR2 reads SNEGSKA (reference sequence). This CDR3 has 13 residues. The CDR3 DNA reads TGCAGTGCTGGACTAGCAAATTACAATGAGCAGTTCTTC. Its protein product is CSAGLANYNEQFF.

This clonotype was found a few times. At one end, the junction sequence differs from germline, possibly due to a read error. The chain carries TRBV20-1 and TRBJ2-5; the D call may be TRBD1 or TRBD2 (6 bases each). Germline V gene data show CDR1 as DFQATT and CDR2 as SNEGSKA (reference sequence). This CDR3 spans 11 amino acids. The DNA for the CDR3 is TGTGTATTGGGGGGCCGAGAGACCCAGTACTTC. Protein: CVLGGRETQYF.